Listed below are T cell receptor beta chains from one sample, sequenced in a study of shared T cell receptors in the human thymus. Only in-frame clones appear in the TCRdb table, and some are missing; sequencing was by immunoSEQ multiplex PCR. The repertoire includes 700,000 or so clones, 70% to 90% of them detected once, and 0.0095% to 0.011% sits in the top ten. The data also belong to a second study, concerning human thymus T cells.

Sequenced sample: thymocytes. All receptors come from a girl under three years old with a congenital heart defect. Each CDR3 is given with its conserved first and last residue.

>TRBV11-2
CASSWGGLAGGPETQYF
>TRBV5-1
CASSPGQGNEKLFF
>TRBV25-1
CASSDSKHRDTEAFF
>TRBV7-9
CASSSDRGLGYGYTF
>TRBV5-1
CASSLLQANTEAFF
>TRBV5-6
CASSLWNSICSWFF
>TRBV28
CASSTGLNTEAFF
>TRBV7-8
CASSPGTGRDTEAFF
>TRBV28
CASSSRGGINQPQHF
>TRBV7-8
CASSSPTPGTSGGQETQYF
>TRBV10-2
CASSWDRDYGYTF
>TRBV6-9
CASSSGGTPLGYTF
>TRBV29-1
CSVQWTGVNGELFF
>TRBV27
CASSARPPRDTSSYYTF
>TRBV6-5
CASTSTDSYTYEQYF
>TRBV11-2
CASSLPGDGREKLFF
>TRBV4-1
CASSLTGGSYNEQFF
>TRBV5-1
CASSSSHGGRYGYTF
>TRBV12-2
CASRLAGLHGGELFF
>TRBV2
CASSDRQGATGELFF
>TRBV12-5
CASGLVQDEQFF
>TRBV10-3
CAISEGSSQGAARGQFF
>TRBV6-1
CASSEALLVRRIWGGLNTGELFF
>TRBV4-2
CASRRVAGGNEQFF
>TRBV6-1
CASSDERSYGYTF
>TRBV5-1
CASSRQGLESYGYTF
>TRBV30
CACHRESYNSPLHF
>TRBV5-1
CASSIGTGNEQFF
>TRBV5-6
CATRDRANTEAFF
>TRBV11-2
CASSLGSEAYQETQYF
>TRBV7-9
CASSFLIGQFETGELFF
>TRBV19
CASSTPGNYGYTF
>TRBV4-1
CASSHRTGTGSYEQYF
>TRBV6-5
CASSYSQGEQYF
>TRBV4-1
CASRRGQGYPWAFF
>TRBV10-2
CASSESGIGLDSGYTF
>TRBV11-2
CASSPRDRVSNSPLHF
>TRBV30
CAWSGEGEKLFF
>TRBV5-8
CASSFEGGDGYTF
>TRBV7-9
CASSKAGGHCSGSQETQYF
>TRBV14
CASSQAVAGGLMDEQFF
>TRBV14
CASSRKEIRTSAGMGQETQYF
>TRBV6-4
CASSPTTGDAGYTF
>TRBV5-6
CASSLRPVFGGLTDTQYF
>TRBV15
CATHGGGTEAFF
>TRBV27
CASSPRGQANSPLHF
>TRBV4-1
CASSQEGGRTNYYGYTF
>TRBV4-3
CASSQGGAELAKNIQYF
>TRBV4-1
CASSQDPQVPEKLFF